The rows below give T cell receptor beta chains drawn from one sample of a study of blood T cells in healthy people across ages. TCRdb reprocessed the 5' RACE reads with MiXCR, giving one entry per CDR3 protein. Among approximately 1.5 million distinct CDR3 sequences listed, about 42% were seen once. The sequenced sample was blood. Receptors originate from a woman aged 18-35 years in good health. The CDR3 runs from the conserved cysteine through the conserved F or W. A D gene is named only where the DNA matches it firmly. Clone size is stated in some rows and not others, as once, few, many or a class when expanded.

CDR3 DNA,CDR3 protein,V gene,clone size,D gene,J gene
TGTGCCACCGGCAGAGATAGCCTAGCGGCTGAGCAGTACTTC,CATGRDSLAAEQYF,TRBV15,NA,TRBD2,TRBJ2-7
TGTGCCAGCAGCTTAGTTGAAGTATCCCTCAATGAGCAGTTCTTC,CASSLVEVSLNEQFF,TRBV7-8,few,NA,TRBJ2-1
TGCGCCAGCAGCCTCCGGTTGGGACTAGCACAGCAGTACTTC,CASSLRLGLAQQYF,TRBV5-1,NA,TRBD2,TRBJ2-7
TGTGCCAGCAGCTTAGCACTAGGAGTGATAGCCAATGAGCAGTACTTC,CASSLALGVIANEQYF,TRBV7-9,NA,NA,TRBJ2-7
TGCGCCAGCAGCTTGACTAGCGGGGGGCTTTACAATGAGCAGTACTTC,CASSLTSGGLYNEQYF,TRBV5-1,NA,TRBD2,TRBJ2-5
TGCGCCAGCAGCCAAGATACACTAGCGGTCGCCTACGAGCAGTACTTC,CASSQDTLAVAYEQYF,TRBV4-3,NA,TRBD2,TRBJ2-7
TGTGCCAGCAGCGTAGACCCCCGGGGGGGATACGAGCAGTACTTC,CASSVDPRGGYEQYF,TRBV9,NA,TRBD2,TRBJ2-7
TGCGCCGGCAGCCAAGGACTAGCGGGAGTCAATGAGCAGTTCTTC,CAGSQGLAGVNEQFF,TRBV4-3,NA,TRBD2,TRBJ2-1
TGCAGCGTTGAGTCAACGGGGTTCGAGCAGTACTTC,CSVESTGFEQYF,TRBV29-1,few,NA,TRBJ2-7
TGTGCCAGCAGTGATACTAGCGGGATGAGAACAGATACGCAGTATTTT,CASSDTSGMRTDTQYF,TRBV27,NA,TRBD2,TRBJ2-3